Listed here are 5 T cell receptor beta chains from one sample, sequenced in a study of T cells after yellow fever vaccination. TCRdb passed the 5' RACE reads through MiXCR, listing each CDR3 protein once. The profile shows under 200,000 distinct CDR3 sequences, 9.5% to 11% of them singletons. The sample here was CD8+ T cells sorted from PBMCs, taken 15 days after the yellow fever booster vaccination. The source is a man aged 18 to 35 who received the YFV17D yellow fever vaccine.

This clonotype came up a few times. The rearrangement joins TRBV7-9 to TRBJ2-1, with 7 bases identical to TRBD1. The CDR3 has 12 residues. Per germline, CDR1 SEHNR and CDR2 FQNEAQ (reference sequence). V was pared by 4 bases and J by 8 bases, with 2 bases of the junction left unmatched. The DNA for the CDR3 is TGTGCCAGCAGCTCAGGGGGTTATGAGCAGTTCTTC. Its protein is CASSSGGYEQFF. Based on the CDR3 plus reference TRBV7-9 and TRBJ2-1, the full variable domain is DTGVSQNPRHKITKRGQNVTFRCDPISEHNRLYWYRQTLGQGPEFLTYFQNEAQLEKSRLLSDRFSAERPKGSFSTLEIQRTEQGDSAMYLCASSSGGYEQFFGPGTRLTVL.

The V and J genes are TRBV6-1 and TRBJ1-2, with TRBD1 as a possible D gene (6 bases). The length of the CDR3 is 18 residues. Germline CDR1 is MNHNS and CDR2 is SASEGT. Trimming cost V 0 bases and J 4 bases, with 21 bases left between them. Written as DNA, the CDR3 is TGTGCCAGCAGTGAAGCGCTTCTTATTCGACAGGAGATCTATGGCTACACCTTC. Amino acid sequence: CASSEALLIRQEIYGYTF.

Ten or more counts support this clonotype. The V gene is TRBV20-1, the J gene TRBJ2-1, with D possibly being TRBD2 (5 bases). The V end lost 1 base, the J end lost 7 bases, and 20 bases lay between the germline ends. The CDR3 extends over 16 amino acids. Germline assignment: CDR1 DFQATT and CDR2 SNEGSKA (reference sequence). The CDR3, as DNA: TGCAGTGCTAGAGTACAGTACGGGGAATTTTCTAATGAGCAGTTCTTC. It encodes CSARVQYGEFSNEQFF.

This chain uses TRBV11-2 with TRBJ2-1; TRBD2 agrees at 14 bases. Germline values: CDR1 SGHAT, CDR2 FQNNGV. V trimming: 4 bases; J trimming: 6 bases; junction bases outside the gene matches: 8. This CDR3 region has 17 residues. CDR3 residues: CASSSGTSGGDSNEQFF. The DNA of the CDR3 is TGTGCCAGCAGCTCAGGGACTAGCGGGGGCGATAGCAATGAGCAGTTCTTC.

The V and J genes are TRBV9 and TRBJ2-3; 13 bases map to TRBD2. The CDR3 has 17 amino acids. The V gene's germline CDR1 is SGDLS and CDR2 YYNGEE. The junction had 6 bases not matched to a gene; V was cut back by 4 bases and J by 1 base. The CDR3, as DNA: TGTGCCAGCAGCCCCGAGGGGACTAGCGGGGGCACAGATACGCAGTATTTT. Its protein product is CASSPEGTSGGTDTQYF.